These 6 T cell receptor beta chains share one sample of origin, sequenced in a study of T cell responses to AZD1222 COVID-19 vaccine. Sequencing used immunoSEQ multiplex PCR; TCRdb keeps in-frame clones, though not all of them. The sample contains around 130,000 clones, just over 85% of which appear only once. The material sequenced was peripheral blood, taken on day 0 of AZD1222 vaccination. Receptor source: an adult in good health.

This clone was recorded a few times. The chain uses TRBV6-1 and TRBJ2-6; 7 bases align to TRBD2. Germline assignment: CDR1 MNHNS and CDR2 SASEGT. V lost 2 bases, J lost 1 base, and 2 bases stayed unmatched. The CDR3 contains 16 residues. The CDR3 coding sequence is TGTGCCAGCAGTGAAAGGGAGGGGTCTGGGGCCAACGTCCTGACTTTC. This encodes CASSEREGSGANVLTF.

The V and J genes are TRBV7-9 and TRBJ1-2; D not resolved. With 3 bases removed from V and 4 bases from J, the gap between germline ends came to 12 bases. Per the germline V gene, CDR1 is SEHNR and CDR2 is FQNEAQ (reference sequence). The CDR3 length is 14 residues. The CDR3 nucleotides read TGTGCCAGCAGCTTCCCCCAGAGAACCTATGGCTACACCTTC. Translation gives CASSFPQRTYGYTF.

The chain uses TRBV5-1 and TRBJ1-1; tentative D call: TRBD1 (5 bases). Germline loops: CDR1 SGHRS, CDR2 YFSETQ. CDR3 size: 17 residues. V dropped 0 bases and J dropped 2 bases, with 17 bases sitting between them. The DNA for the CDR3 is TGCGCCAGCAGCTTGGGGGAATTCAGGGCATCAAACACTGAAGCTTTCTTT. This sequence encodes CASSLGEFRASNTEAFF.

The chain's CDR3 is CASSYGYTEAFF. The CDR3 DNA sequence: TGTGCCAGCAGTTACGGATACACTGAAGCTTTCTTT. The chain joins TRBV6-2 or TRBV6-3 to TRBJ1-1; D is unclear. V gave up 2 bases and J gave up 3 bases, with 4 bases separating them. The CDR3 has 12 amino acids. Looked up from germline, CDR1 is MNHEY and CDR2 is SVGEGT.

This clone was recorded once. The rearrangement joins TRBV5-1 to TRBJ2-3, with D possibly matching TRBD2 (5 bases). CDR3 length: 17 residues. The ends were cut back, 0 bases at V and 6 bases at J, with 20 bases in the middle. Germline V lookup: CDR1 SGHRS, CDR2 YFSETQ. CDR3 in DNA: TGCGCCAGCAGCTTGGCGGGGTCTCTCACCCAATGGGATACGCAGTATTTT. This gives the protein CASSLAGSLTQWDTQYF.

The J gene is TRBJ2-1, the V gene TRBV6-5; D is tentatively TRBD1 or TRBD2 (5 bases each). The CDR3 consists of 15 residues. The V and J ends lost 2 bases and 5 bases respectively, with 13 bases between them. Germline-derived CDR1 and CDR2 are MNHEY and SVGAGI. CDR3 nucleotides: TGTGCCAGCAGTTACGGAAAGGGGACCAACAATGAGCAGTTCTTC. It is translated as CASSYGKGTNNEQFF.